This TCR beta chain derives from a study of blood T cells in healthy people across ages. Study overall: Every two T cells gave about one barcoded beta molecule via template switching.

This clonotype was seen just once. V was trimmed by 3 bases and J by 5 bases, leaving 11 bases between them. The CDR3 contains 13 residues. Per germline, CDR1 DFQATT and CDR2 SNEGSKA (reference sequence). It was with a sample-barcoded 5' primer and a J-beta primer mix that a second PCR of roughly 6 to 12 cycles was run. TCRdb analysed the 5' RACE reads with MiXCR anew, one entry per CDR3 protein. In the table there are approximately 850,000 distinct CDR3 sequences, about 62% of which are singletons. The source material was blood. The chain has TRBV20-1 and TRBJ2-1, with unresolved D. The sequence came from a man between 25 and 39 years old in good health. CDR3 in amino acids: CSARGLANNEQFF. The DNA for the CDR3 is TGCAGTGCTAGGGGGTTGGCCAACAATGAGCAGTTCTTC.